The source of this T cell receptor beta chain is a study of a mutant IDH1 vaccine in newly diagnosed glioma. The overall study: Sex among treated patients split about 62% male, around 40% female; mean age was about 43 years. Patients previously underwent radiotherapy, temozolomide, or both, and most underwent both.

Measured with immunoSEQ multiplex PCR; TCRdb has only the in-frame clones, and not every one. This repertoire shows roughly 43,000 clones, roughly 82% found once; its top ten account for roughly a sixth. Trimming left V 6 bases short and J 3 bases short, with 24 bases between. Germline loops: CDR1 SGHRS, CDR2 YFSETQ. The CDR3 has 17 amino acids. Documented time point: week 47, end of study. Vaccine doses each comprised 300 ug of mutant IDH1 20-mer peptide, with topical imiquimod. Each donor presented with a new WHO grade 3 or 4 astrocytoma that tested IDH1-mutant and showed ATRX loss. Concerning this clone: Its matching antigen is unknown.

Sequenced here: PBMCs, sampled from a glioma patient whose treatment included an IDH1 peptide vaccine. This chain links TRBV5-1 with TRBJ1-1; a possible D gene is TRBD1 (6 bases). This receptor was identified in a man aged 18 to 29 with glioma. Some clones in this sample may be carry-over from other donors' samples. The CDR3 spells CASTSRRVGEGDTEAFF. The DNA for the CDR3 is TGCGCCAGCACCTCCCGCAGGGTTGGCGAGGGGGACACTGAAGCTTTCTTT.